The rows below give T cell receptor beta chains drawn from one sample of a study of beta chain features in type 1 diabetes. Assay used: immunoSEQ multiplex PCR; TCRdb lists only in-frame clones, some missing. The sample has around 330,000 clones, 8% to 13% seen once; the top ten hold about 0.014%. Specimen: naive CD4+ T cells from blood. The receptor set was obtained from a woman younger than 45 in good health. Both conserved end residues are part of each CDR3. A D gene is named only where the DNA matches it firmly. Some rows mark clone size as missing; the rest say once, few, many or name a class of expanded clone.

v_call,d_call,clone_size,j_call,cdr3_nt,cdr3_aa
TRBV29-1,TRBD1,few,TRBJ2-5,TGCAGCGGGTACCTAACAGGGGAGGAGACCCAGTACTTC,CSGYLTGEETQYF
TRBV7-7,NA,once,TRBJ2-2,TGTGCTAGCAGCGCCGACAGCCTTTCGACCACCGGGGAGCTGTTTTTT,CASSADSLSTTGELFF
TRBV7-2,TRBD2,few,TRBJ2-7,TGTGCCAGCAGCACCTCGGGACTAGCGGTCGAGCAGTACTTC,CASSTSGLAVEQYF
TRBV6-4,TRBD1,NA,TRBJ1-2,TGTGCCAGCAGTGAACGACAGGGGAACTATGGCTACACCTTC,CASSERQGNYGYTF
TRBV13,NA,NA,TRBJ1-1,TGTGCCAGCAGCTTACTCCAGATAAACACTGAAGCTTTCTTT,CASSLLQINTEAFF
TRBV7-2,NA,few,TRBJ2-7,TGTGCCAGCAGCTTAACGGGAGAGGTCCAGTACGAGCAGTACTTC,CASSLTGEVQYEQYF
TRBV7-3,TRBD2,few,TRBJ2-3,TGTGCCAGCAGCTATACTAGCGGAGATACGCAGTATTTT,CASSYTSGDTQYF
TRBV10-3,NA,few,TRBJ2-3,TGTGCCATCAGTGAGTCCCCGGGCACAGATACGCAGTATTTT,CAISESPGTDTQYF
TRBV19,TRBD2,NA,TRBJ2-1,TGTGCCAGTAGTGGCGTAGCGGGAAGGGCCTACAATGAGCAGTTCTTC,CASSGVAGRAYNEQFF
TRBV13,TRBD2,few,TRBJ2-1,TGTGCCAGCAGCTTAGAGTCTGGACTAGCGGGAACCTACAATGAGCAGTTCTTC,CASSLESGLAGTYNEQFF
TRBV5-1,TRBD1,NA,TRBJ2-1,TGCGCCAGCAGCTTGTTGGGACAGTACTACAATGAGCAGTTCTTC,CASSLLGQYYNEQFF
TRBV6-5,TRBD2,few,TRBJ2-5,TGTGCCAGCAGTTATGGAGCGGGAGGAGGGATGGGGACCCAGTACTTC,CASSYGAGGGMGTQYF
TRBV10-3,NA,NA,TRBJ2-3,TGTGCCATCAGTGAGTCAGGGGGGGACGCAGATACGCAGTATTTT,CAISESGGDADTQYF
TRBV7-2,TRBD2,few,TRBJ2-1,TGTGCCAGCAGCTTAGTAGCGGGGAGCTCCTACAATGAGCAGTTCTTC,CASSLVAGSSYNEQFF
TRBV5-1,NA,few,TRBJ2-1,TGCGCCAGCAGCTTCATGGGGGGATCCTACAATGAGCAGTTCTTC,CASSFMGGSYNEQFF
TRBV11-2,NA,few,TRBJ2-1,TGTGCCAGCGGTACTTCTAGGACAGAAGAGCAGTTCTTC,CASGTSRTEEQFF
TRBV4-3,TRBD1,NA,TRBJ1-5,TGCGCCAGCAGCCAGCGGGAAGGGGGCGGTCAGCCCCAGCATTTT,CASSQREGGGQPQHF
TRBV7-2,TRBD1,NA,TRBJ1-3,TGTGCCAGCAGCGTACTAGGACAGGGGGACACCATATATTTT,CASSVLGQGDTIYF
TRBV5-1,TRBD1,few,TRBJ1-4,TGCGCCAGCAGACCCGGACAGGGAAATAATGAAAAACTGTTTTTT,CASRPGQGNNEKLFF
TRBV19,TRBD1,NA,TRBJ2-1,TGTGCCAGTATCCGGGACACAGGGGGTGAGCAGTTCTTC,CASIRDTGGEQFF
TRBV5-6,TRBD1,NA,TRBJ2-1,TGTGCCAGTCTCAAGGACAGGGGCTTAATAGGGAATGAGCAGTTCTTC,CASLKDRGLIGNEQFF
TRBV6-1,TRBD2,NA,TRBJ2-7,TGTGCCAGCAGTGAAATCGCGCCGGTAGCGGGAGGTCACGAGCAGTACTTC,CASSEIAPVAGGHEQYF
TRBV2,TRBD1,few,TRBJ1-1,TGTGCCAGCAGGCCAACAGGGGCCACTGAAGCTTTCTTT,CASRPTGATEAFF
TRBV7-3,NA,few,TRBJ1-1,TGTGCCAGCAGCCCGAAGGAGATGAACACTGAAGCTTTCTTT,CASSPKEMNTEAFF
TRBV7-2,TRBD1,NA,TRBJ2-1,TGTGCCAGCACCATCATTCAGGGGGTGTCCTACAATGAGCAGTTCTTC,CASTIIQGVSYNEQFF
TRBV28,TRBD2,few,TRBJ2-2,TGTGCCAGCGGGGGGGGAGATAACACCGGGGAGCTGTTTTTT,CASGGGDNTGELFF
TRBV9,TRBD2,few,TRBJ2-3,TGTGCCAGCAGCGTGGCCAGCGGGAGTGTAGATACGCAGTATTTT,CASSVASGSVDTQYF
TRBV7-9,TRBD2,few,TRBJ2-7,TGTGCCGGGGCCCTAGGGAAGAGCGGGACTGACGAGCAGTACTTC,CAGALGKSGTDEQYF
TRBV27,NA,NA,TRBJ2-3,TGTGCCAGCAGTTCTCGGGTCAACGCGGGGTTGGATACGCAGTATTTT,CASSSRVNAGLDTQYF
TRBV21-1,NA,few,TRBJ2-3,TGTGCCAGCAGCAAAAGGAGGGGTAGCGGCACAGATACGCAGTATTTT,CASSKRRGSGTDTQYF
TRBV27,NA,few,TRBJ2-7,TGTGCCAGCAGTTTGTTAGTCTACGAGCAGTACTTC,CASSLLVYEQYF
TRBV7-2,TRBD1,NA,TRBJ1-5,TGTGCCAGCAGCAAGACAGGGTGGGGCAATCAGCCCCAGCATTTT,CASSKTGWGNQPQHF
TRBV4-2,NA,NA,TRBJ2-1,TGTGCCAGCAGCCAAGGGGCCGGGGGGCTCTTCTACAATGAGCAGTTCTTC,CASSQGAGGLFYNEQFF
TRBV18,TRBD2,NA,TRBJ2-7,TGTGCCAGCTCACCCGTTGGGACTAGCGCAACCTACGAGCAGTACTTC,CASSPVGTSATYEQYF
TRBV2,NA,NA,TRBJ2-1,TGTGCCAGCAGTGAACAGGAAGCGGGTCTGATCCTGGAGCAGTTCTTC,CASSEQEAGLILEQFF
TRBV6-6,TRBD2,NA,TRBJ2-7,TGTGCCAGCAGTTTGACTAGCGGGGTCTACGAGCAGTACTTC,CASSLTSGVYEQYF
TRBV11-2,NA,NA,TRBJ2-2,TGTGCCAGCAGCCGTCCGTCTAGCGCGCTGAACACCGGGGAGCTGTTTTTT,CASSRPSSALNTGELFF
TRBV5-4,NA,NA,TRBJ1-5,TGTGCCAGCAGCTTGGTGCCAGGGAATCAGCCCCAGCATTTT,CASSLVPGNQPQHF
TRBV25-1,NA,NA,TRBJ1-3,TGTGCCAGCAGTCTAAAAGCCACCATATATTTT,CASSLKATIYF
TRBV4-3,NA,NA,TRBJ1-2,TGCGCCAGCAGCCCAATACAAAACTATGGCTACACCTTC,CASSPIQNYGYTF
TRBV29-1,NA,few,TRBJ1-1,TGCAGCGTTGTGTTCTATAGTTTCACTGAAGCTTTCTTT,CSVVFYSFTEAFF